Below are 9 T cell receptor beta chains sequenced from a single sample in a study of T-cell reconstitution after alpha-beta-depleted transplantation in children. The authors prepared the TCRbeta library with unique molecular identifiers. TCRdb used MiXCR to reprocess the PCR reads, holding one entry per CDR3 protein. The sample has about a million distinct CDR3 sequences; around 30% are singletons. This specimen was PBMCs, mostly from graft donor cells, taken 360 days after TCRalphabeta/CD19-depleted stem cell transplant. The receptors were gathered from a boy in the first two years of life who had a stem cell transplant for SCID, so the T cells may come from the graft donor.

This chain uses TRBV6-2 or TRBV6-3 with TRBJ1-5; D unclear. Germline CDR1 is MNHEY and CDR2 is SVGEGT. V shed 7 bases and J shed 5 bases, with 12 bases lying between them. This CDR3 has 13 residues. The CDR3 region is CASKGEGHQPQHF. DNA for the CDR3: TGTGCCAGCAAGGGAGAGGGCCATCAGCCCCAGCATTTT.

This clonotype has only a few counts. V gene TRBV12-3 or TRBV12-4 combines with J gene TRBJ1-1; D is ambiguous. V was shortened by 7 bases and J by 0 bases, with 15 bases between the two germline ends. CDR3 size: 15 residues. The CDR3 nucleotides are TGTGCCAGCAAAATCAGTGAACTCATGAACACTGAAGCTTTCTTT. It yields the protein CASKISELMNTEAFF.

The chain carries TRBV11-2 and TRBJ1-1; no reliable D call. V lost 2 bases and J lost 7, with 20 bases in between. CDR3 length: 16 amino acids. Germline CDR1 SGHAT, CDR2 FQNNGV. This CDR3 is CASSLSPGRQWDEAFF. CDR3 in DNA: TGTGCCAGCAGCTTATCCCCAGGTCGGCAGTGGGATGAAGCTTTCTTT.

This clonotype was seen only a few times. This CDR3 reads CAITKGGGGYTF. CDR3 bases: TGTGCCATCACTAAGGGGGGAGGTGGCTACACCTTC. The rearrangement joins TRBV10-3 to TRBJ1-2; perhaps TRBD1 as D (6 bases). V was pared by 7 bases and J by 7 bases, with 13 bases between. Germline V CDR1 and CDR2: ENHRY, SYGVKD. The CDR3 loop spans 12 amino acids.

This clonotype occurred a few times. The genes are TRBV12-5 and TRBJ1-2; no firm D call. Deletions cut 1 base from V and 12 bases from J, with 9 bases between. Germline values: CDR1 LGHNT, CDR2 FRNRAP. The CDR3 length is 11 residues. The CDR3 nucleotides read TGTGCTAGTGGTTTGGCTGGAAAGGACACCTTC. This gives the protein CASGLAGKDTF. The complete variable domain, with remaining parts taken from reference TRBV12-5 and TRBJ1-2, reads DARVTQTPRHKVTEMGQEVTMRCQPILGHNTVFWYRQTMMQGLELLAYFRNRAPLDDSGMPKDRFSAEMPDATLATLKIQPSEPRDSAVYFCASGLAGKDTFGSGTRLTVV.

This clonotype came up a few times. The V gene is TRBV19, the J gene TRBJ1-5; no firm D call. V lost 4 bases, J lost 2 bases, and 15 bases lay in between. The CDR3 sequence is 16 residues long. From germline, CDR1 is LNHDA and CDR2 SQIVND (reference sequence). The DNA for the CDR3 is TGTGCCAGTAGTAAAATAAACCGTGGGGGCAATCAGCCCCAGCATTTT. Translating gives CASSKINRGGNQPQHF.

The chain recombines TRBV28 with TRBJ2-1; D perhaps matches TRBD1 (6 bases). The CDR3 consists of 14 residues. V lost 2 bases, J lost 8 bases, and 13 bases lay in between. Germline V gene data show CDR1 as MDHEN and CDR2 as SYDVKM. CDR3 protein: CASSLMSRGDEQFF. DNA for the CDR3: TGTGCCAGCAGTTTAATGAGCAGGGGCGATGAGCAGTTCTTC.

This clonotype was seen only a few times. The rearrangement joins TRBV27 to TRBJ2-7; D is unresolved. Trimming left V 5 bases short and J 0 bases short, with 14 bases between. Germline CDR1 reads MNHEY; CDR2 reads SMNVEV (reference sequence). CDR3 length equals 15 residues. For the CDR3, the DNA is TGTGCCAGCAGTGACATGGTGGGTCCCTCCTACGAGCAGTACTTC. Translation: CASSDMVGPSYEQYF.

This CDR3 is CASSIPRRGRLTDTQYF. CDR3 DNA: TGTGCCAGTAGTATCCCCAGGAGGGGGCGACTTACAGATACGCAGTATTTT. The chain has TRBV19 and TRBJ2-3; D may be TRBD1 (7 bases). CDR1 and CDR2 from the germline V gene are LNHDA and SQIVND (reference sequence). The CDR3 contains 17 residues. The germline V and J ends were trimmed by 3 bases and 3 bases, with 19 bases remaining between them.